Listed here is a single T cell receptor (beta chain). This sample was taken from a study of T cell responses to AZD1222 COVID-19 vaccine. Germline V gene data show CDR1 as SGHTA and CDR2 as FQGNSA. V lost 7 bases and J lost 0, with 13 bases in between. The length of the CDR3 is 16 residues. Assay: immunoSEQ multiplex PCR; the TCRdb copy retains only in-frame clones and omits some. The data hold about 150,000 clones, with 86% observed a single time. The rearrangement links TRBV7-2 to TRBJ1-6; D is undetermined. This specimen was peripheral blood, taken on day 0 of MenACWY control vaccination. This sequence originates from an adult in good health. CDR3 residues: CASTESRSSYNSPLHF. CDR3 coding DNA: TGTGCCAGCACCGAAAGCAGAAGCTCCTATAATTCACCCCTCCACTTT. Based on the CDR3 plus reference TRBV7-2 and TRBJ1-6, the full variable domain is GAGVSQSPSNKVTEKGKDVELRCDPISGHTALYWYRQSLGQGLEFLIYFQGNSAPDKSGLPSDRFSAERTGGSVSTLTIQRTQQEDSAVYLCASTESRSSYNSPLHFGNGTRLTVT.